This record concerns one TCR beta chain sequence. Antigen unknown. The sample originates from a study of metastatic and nonmetastatic thyroid tumors. Study context: Across peripheral blood and tumor or nodule tissue samples taken from malignant and benign thyroid patients, the repertoires were compared with one another. Findings of the study overall: Significantly higher TCR beta diversity was reportedly seen in malignant thyroid tumors than benign nodules, in blood and tumor.

Patients had received no treatment of any kind before thyroid surgery. Methods used by the authors: Construction of a distant-metastasis classifier for papillary thyroid cancer relied on CDR3 differences across clinicopathological groups. TCRdb re-called the PCR reads with MiXCR. The V and J calls were not made by the authors but by TCRdb's processing. Of approximately 30,000 clones listed, around 4% are singletons. This sequence was found in a male donor with papillary thyroid cancer or a benign thyroid nodule (not recorded which). Some clones in this sample may be carry-over from other donors' samples. Sequences were obtained from blood.

CDR3 region: CASRTYTGTGAHGYTF. The CDR3 DNA reads as TGTGCCAGCAGGACCTACACCGGGACAGGGGCGCATGGCTACACCTTC. This chain links TRBV28 with TRBJ1-2, with 10 positions matching TRBD1. Losses at the gene ends were 6 bases for V and 6 bases for J; bases not matched to a gene: 13. CDR1 is MDHEN, CDR2 SYDVKM, per germline. This CDR3 is built from 16 residues.